One sample yielded the 14 T cell receptor beta chains listed below, sequenced in a study of cytomegalovirus exposure and HLA in healthy donors. Primers included in the PCR were 60 Vbeta and 13 Jbeta primers. Clones were read by immunoSEQ multiplex PCR, and TCRdb kept only the in-frame ones, dropping some. Among about 170,000 clones, around 62% were seen once, and the ten largest hold around 3%. Input material: PBMCs. The receptors originated from a man aged 40-49 years in good health and CMV-seronegative.

V gene TRBV28 combines with J gene TRBJ2-3; D is uncertain. CDR3 length equals 13 residues. With 4 bases removed from V and 2 bases from J, the gap between germline ends came to 7 bases. The germline V gene has CDR1 MDHEN and CDR2 SYDVKM. CDR3: CASSSRHTDTQYF. The CDR3 DNA reads TGTGCCAGCAGTTCCCGACACACAGATACGCAGTATTTT.

The gene calls are TRBV18 and TRBJ1-2, with D possibly matching TRBD1 (5 bases). V gave up 5 bases and J gave up 2 bases, with 15 bases separating them. CDR3 length: 15 amino acids. Per the germline V gene, CDR1 is KGHSH and CDR2 is LQKENI. The CDR3 region is CASSVTARVNYGYTF. CDR3 bases: TGTGCCAGCTCAGTGACGGCCAGGGTAAACTATGGCTACACCTTC.

This clone was picked up a small number of times. This chain links TRBV5-1 with TRBJ1-1, with 10 bases aligning to TRBD1. Trimming took 4 bases from V and 3 from J; bases not matched to a gene: 9. This CDR3 is 16 amino acids long. Germline V CDR1 and CDR2: SGHRS, YFSETQ. The DNA of the CDR3 is TGCGCCAGCAGCCTCGCTACGACAGGGGGCTACACTGAAGCTTTCTTT. This sequence encodes CASSLATTGGYTEAFF.

The chain employs TRBV19 and TRBJ2-7; 7 positions match TRBD1. Per the germline V gene, CDR1 is LNHDA and CDR2 is SQIVND (reference sequence). With V trimmed by 0 bases and J by 2 bases, 1 base remained unmatched. The CDR3 totals 14 residues. As DNA, the CDR3 is TGTGCCAGTAGTATAGAGGGGACAGCCTACGAGCAGTACTTC. Translation: CASSIEGTAYEQYF.

In this sample, this clone turned up a few times. The gene calls are TRBV9 and TRBJ2-5; 10 nucleotides line up with TRBD1. Judging by the DNA end, TRBJ2-7 fits better; the J call may be wrong. CDR1 is SGDLS, CDR2 YYNGEE, per germline. The CDR3 extends over 16 amino acids. As DNA, the CDR3 is TGTGCCAGCAGCGTAAGTTCGGGACAGGGGATCTACGAGCAGTACTTC. Encoded protein: CASSVSSGQGIYEQYF.

V gene TRBV6-5 combines with J gene TRBJ1-4; D might be TRBD1 (5 bases). V was clipped by 2 bases and J by 3 bases, with 10 bases between them. Germline assignment: CDR1 MNHEY and CDR2 SVGAGI. The CDR3 has 15 amino acids. The CDR3 DNA reads as TGTGCCAGCAGTTACACCTTAGGGGCTAATGAAAAACTGTTTTTT. Translating it yields CASSYTLGANEKLFF.

This rearrangement joins TRBV6-6 to TRBJ2-1, with 7 bases lining up with TRBD1. J lost 5 bases, V lost 7 bases, and 11 bases had no gene match. Germline V CDR1 and CDR2: MNHNY, SVGAGI (reference sequence). The CDR3 contains 15 residues. CDR3 nucleotide sequence: TGTGCCAGCACCCTCCGGACAGGAGAGAACAATGAGCAGTTCTTC. Its protein product is CASTLRTGENNEQFF.

This clone was seen a single time. One end of the junction varies from germline; a read error may be responsible. This chain connects TRBV19 to TRBJ1-1, with 11 bases that match TRBD1. The CDR3 is made up of 14 amino acids. CDR1 is LNHDA, CDR2 SQIVND, per germline (reference sequence). CDR3 in amino acids: CASSIETDRGPGDF. The CDR3 DNA sequence: TGTGCCAGTAGTATAGAGACGGACAGGGGGCCGGGGGACTTT.

The chain joins TRBV29-1 to TRBJ2-3; TRBD2 aligns across 9 bases. The CDR3 has 15 amino acids. Germline V gives CDR1 SQVTM, CDR2 ANQGSEA. V shed 7 bases, J shed 6 bases, and the junction held 14 bases outside the gene matches. The CDR3 DNA follows: TGCAGCGCGGACGGGGGACTAGCAAGGGCCGATACGCAGTATTTT. Translation gives CSADGGLARADTQYF.

CDR3 region: CAISGSEMAGNTIYF. The CDR3 region has the DNA TGTGCCATCAGTGGATCAGAAATGGCTGGAAACACCATATATTTT. V and J are TRBV10-3 and TRBJ1-3; no clear D gene. Germline V gives CDR1 ENHRY, CDR2 SYGVKD. The V gene lost 4 bases and the J gene lost 2 bases, with 12 bases spanning the gap. This CDR3 is 15 amino acids long.

This clone appeared a few times. The J gene is TRBJ2-5, the V gene TRBV7-2; no definite D call. Germline V CDR1 and CDR2: SGHTA, FQGNSA. CDR3 length: 12 residues. Trimming pared 5 bases from V and 2 bases from J, leaving 6 bases between. CDR3 protein: CASSPSQETQYF. As DNA, the CDR3 is TGTGCCAGCAGCCCTTCGCAAGAGACCCAGTACTTC.

CDR3 sequence: CASSLAAGRTGELFF. CDR3 nucleotide sequence: TGTGCCAGCAGCTTGGCGGCAGGAAGGACCGGGGAGCTGTTTTTT. The chain employs TRBV5-4 and TRBJ2-2; D not resolved. CDR3 length equals 15 residues. Germline assignment: CDR1 SGHNT and CDR2 YYREEE (reference sequence). Deletions cut 0 bases from V and 5 bases from J, with 11 bases between.

CDR3 amino acids: CASSSGQGYEQYF. The CDR3, as DNA: TGTGCCAGCAGCTCGGGACAGGGCTACGAGCAGTACTTC. The chain carries TRBV5-6 and TRBJ2-7, with 9 positions matching TRBD1. The CDR3 loop spans 13 amino acids. Germline V lookup: CDR1 SGHDT, CDR2 YYEEEE. V gave up 3 bases and J gave up 3 bases; unmatched junction bases: 1. The full variable domain, in which reference TRBV5-6 and TRBJ2-7 provide the parts outside the CDR3, is DAGVTQSPTHLIKTRGQQVTLRCSPKSGHDTVSWYQQALGQGPQFIFQYYEEEERQRGNFPDRFSGHQFPNYSSELNVNALLLGDSALYLCASSSGQGYEQYFGPGTRLTVT.

The gene calls are TRBV9 and TRBJ2-1; TRBD2 aligns across 7 bases. The germline gives CDR1 SGDLS, CDR2 YYNGEE. V trimming: 4 bases; J trimming: 7 bases; junction bases outside the gene matches: 14. The CDR3 covers 16 residues. The CDR3 nucleotides are TGTGCCAGCAGCCTAGAGATCGGCGGGAGACATAATGAGCAGTTCTTC. Amino acid sequence: CASSLEIGGRHNEQFF. The whole variable domain, remainder taken from reference TRBV9 and TRBJ2-1, is DSGVTQTPKHLITATGQRVTLRCSPRSGDLSVYWYQQSLDQGLQFLIQYYNGEERAKGNILERFSAQQFPDLHSELNLSSLELGDSALYFCASSLEIGGRHNEQFFGPGTRLTVL.